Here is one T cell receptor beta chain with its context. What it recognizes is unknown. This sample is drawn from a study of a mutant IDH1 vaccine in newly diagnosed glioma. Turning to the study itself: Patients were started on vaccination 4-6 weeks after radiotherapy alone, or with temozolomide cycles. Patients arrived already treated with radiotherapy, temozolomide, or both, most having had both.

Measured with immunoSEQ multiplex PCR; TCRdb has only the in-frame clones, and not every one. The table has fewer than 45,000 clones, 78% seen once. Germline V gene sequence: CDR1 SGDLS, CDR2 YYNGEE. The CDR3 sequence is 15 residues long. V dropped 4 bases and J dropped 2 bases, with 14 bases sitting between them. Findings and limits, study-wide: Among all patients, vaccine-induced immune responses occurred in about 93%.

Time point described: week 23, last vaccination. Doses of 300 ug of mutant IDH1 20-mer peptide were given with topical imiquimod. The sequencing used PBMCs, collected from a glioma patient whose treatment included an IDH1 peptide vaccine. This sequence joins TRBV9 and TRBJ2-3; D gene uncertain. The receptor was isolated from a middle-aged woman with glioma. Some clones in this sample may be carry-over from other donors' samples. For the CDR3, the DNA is TGTGCCAGCAGCCTCAAGGGTATCCACACAGATACGCAGTATTTT. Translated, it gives CASSLKGIHTDTQYF.